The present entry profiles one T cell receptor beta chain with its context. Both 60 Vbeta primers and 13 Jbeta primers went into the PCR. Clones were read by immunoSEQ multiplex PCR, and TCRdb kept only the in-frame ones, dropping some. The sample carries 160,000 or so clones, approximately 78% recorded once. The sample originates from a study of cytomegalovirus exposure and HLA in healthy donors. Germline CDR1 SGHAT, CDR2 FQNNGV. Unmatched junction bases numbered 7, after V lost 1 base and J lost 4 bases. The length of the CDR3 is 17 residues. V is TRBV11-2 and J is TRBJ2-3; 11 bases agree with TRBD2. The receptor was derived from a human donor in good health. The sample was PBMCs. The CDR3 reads CASSLVDGTSGPDTQYF. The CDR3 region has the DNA TGTGCCAGCAGCTTAGTCGATGGGACTAGCGGTCCAGATACGCAGTATTTT.